The 16 T cell receptor beta chains in this list originate from one sample, sequenced in a study of cytomegalovirus exposure and HLA in healthy donors. The PCR had 60 Vbeta and 13 Jbeta primers. Some clones are missing from TCRdb's copy, which holds only in-frame ones; the method was immunoSEQ multiplex PCR. Of some 150,000 clones in the sample, 60% to 80% are singletons; the top ten hold about 1.7%. Source material: PBMCs. The receptor source for this set is a woman under 40 in good health and CMV-seronegative.

CDR3 bases: TGTGCCAGCAGCTCACTAACAGGGGGAAACGAGCAGTACTTC. Its protein product is CASSSLTGGNEQYF. The V and J genes are TRBV11-2 and TRBJ2-7, with 8 bases lining up with TRBD1. Germline assignment: CDR1 SGHAT and CDR2 FQNNGV. Germline trimming cut 4 bases from V and 5 bases from J; bases unmatched to any gene: 7. The CDR3 extends over 14 amino acids.

Points on this clone: At the DNA level, this CDR3 is encoded by other sequences in the same sample as well. The V gene is TRBV5-1, the J gene TRBJ2-7, with 10 bases that match TRBD2. J gave up 0 bases and V 0 bases, and 15 bases lay outside the gene matches. Germline V gives CDR1 SGHRS, CDR2 YFSETQ. There are 20 residues in the CDR3. CDR3 loop: CASSLAEGLAGGLFSYEQYF. CDR3 in DNA: TGCGCCAGCAGCTTGGCCGAGGGATTAGCGGGGGGCCTCTTCTCCTACGAGCAGTACTTC.

This chain joins TRBV11-2 and TRBJ1-1, with no clear D. The CDR3 runs to 12 residues. Deletions cut 5 bases from V and 4 bases from J, with 8 bases between. Germline V lookup: CDR1 SGHAT, CDR2 FQNNGV. The CDR3 nucleotides are TGTGCCAGCAGCGCCCACAGCACTGAAGCTTTCTTT. It specifies CASSAHSTEAFF.

This sequence joins TRBV6-5 and TRBJ1-5; 8 positions agree with TRBD1. This CDR3 comprises 14 residues. The germline gives CDR1 MNHEY, CDR2 SVGAGI. With V trimmed by 8 bases and J by 7 bases, 10 bases remained unmatched. DNA of the CDR3: TGTGCCAGCCGCCGGACAGGGTTGGGGCAGCCCCAGCATTTT. As protein: CASRRTGLGQPQHF.

This clone was seen a handful of times. The rearrangement links TRBV9 to TRBJ1-4, with TRBD1 matching over 7 bases. The CDR3 sequence is 15 residues long. Trimming removed 1 base from V and 4 bases from J; junction bases left unmatched: 4. From germline, CDR1 is SGDLS and CDR2 YYNGEE. CDR3 sequence reads: CASSVLDRVNEKLFF. The CDR3 nucleotides are TGTGCCAGCAGCGTACTTGACAGGGTTAATGAAAAACTGTTTTTT.

The rearrangement uses TRBV5-1 and TRBJ1-1; no clear D. Deletions cut 6 bases from V and 2 bases from J, with 20 bases between. CDR1 SGHRS and CDR2 YFSETQ come from the germline V gene. There are 16 residues in the CDR3. The CDR3 bases are TGCGCCAGCACCGAATCGCGACGGGGAGAAAACACTGAAGCTTTCTTT. Its translation is CASTESRRGENTEAFF. Full variable domain (outside the CDR3, taken from reference TRBV5-1 and TRBJ1-1): KAGVTQTPRYLIKTRGQQVTLSCSPISGHRSVSWYQQTPGQGLQFLFEYFSETQRNKGNFPGRFSGRQFSNSRSEMNVSTLELGDSALYLCASTESRRGENTEAFFGQGTRLTVV.

The chain couples TRBV18 to TRBJ1-4; TRBD1 is a possible D gene (6 bases). The CDR3 totals 16 residues. Germline CDR1 and CDR2: KGHSH and LQKENI. Between the trimmed V and J ends, which lost 2 bases and 4 bases, there was a span of 14 bases. This CDR3 is CASSPIRGAVNEKLFF. The CDR3 DNA is TGTGCCAGCTCACCAATCCGGGGGGCCGTTAATGAAAAACTGTTTTTT.

The chain uses TRBV9 and TRBJ2-4; D is perhaps TRBD2 (5 bases). Germline loops: CDR1 SGDLS, CDR2 YYNGEE. The CDR3 sequence is 13 residues long. With 2 bases removed from V and 5 bases from J, the gap between germline ends came to 8 bases. This CDR3 reads CASSVGEQNIQYF. CDR3 bases: TGTGCCAGCAGCGTCGGGGAACAAAACATTCAGTACTTC. Complete variable domain (other parts from reference TRBV9 and TRBJ2-4): DSGVTQTPKHLITATGQRVTLRCSPRSGDLSVYWYQQSLDQGLQFLIQYYNGEERAKGNILERFSAQQFPDLHSELNLSSLELGDSALYFCASSVGEQNIQYFGAGTRLSVL.

On this clone: Other DNA sequences within the sample encode an identical CDR3. The CDR3 DNA is TGCAGCGTTGGACAGGGAGGCTATGGCTACACCTTC. As protein: CSVGQGGYGYTF. This rearrangement joins TRBV29-1 to TRBJ1-2, with TRBD1 identical over 7 bases. Per germline, CDR1 SQVTM and CDR2 ANQGSEA. This CDR3 comprises 12 residues. V trimming: 4 bases; J trimming: 4 bases; junction bases outside the gene matches: 3.

The J gene is TRBJ1-2, the V gene TRBV5-8, with 10 bases identical to TRBD1. This CDR3 contains 16 residues. Germline V gives CDR1 SGHTS, CDR2 YDEGEE. Trimming at V came to 5 bases and at J to 3 bases, leaving 10 bases not matched to a gene. CDR3 bases: TGTGCCAGCAGATCTGGACAGGGGGGAAATCACTATGGCTACACCTTC. The encoded protein is CASRSGQGGNHYGYTF.

The chain recombines TRBV30 with TRBJ2-2, with 7 nucleotides matching TRBD1. With 5 bases clipped from V and 5 bases from J, the junction kept 5 bases outside the gene matches. Germline CDR1 is GTSNPN and CDR2 is SVGIG (reference sequence). The CDR3 length is 13 residues. CDR3 loop: CAWGYRGTGELFF. The CDR3 DNA reads TGTGCCTGGGGCTACAGGGGAACCGGGGAGCTGTTTTTT. The full variable domain, with the rest looked up from reference TRBV30 and TRBJ2-2, is SQTIHQWPATLVQPVGSPLSLECTVEGTSNPNLYWYRQAAGRGLQLLFYSVGIGQISSEVPQNLSASRPQDRQFILSSKKLLLSDSGFYLCAWGYRGTGELFFGEGSRLTVL.

The chain has TRBV7-8 and TRBJ1-1; no reliable D call. This CDR3 region has 16 residues. The V end was cut by 3 bases, the J end by 5 bases, with 19 bases between. Looked up from germline, CDR1 is SGHVS and CDR2 is FQNEAQ. CDR3 sequence: CASSLGSMGIRTEAFF. In DNA, the CDR3 is TGTGCCAGCAGCTTGGGGAGTATGGGGATTCGGACTGAAGCTTTCTTT.

The V gene is TRBV6-6, the J gene TRBJ2-1; 8 bases align to TRBD1. Germline CDR1 and CDR2: MNHNY and SVGAGI (reference sequence). The trim removed 6 bases at V and 8 bases at J, leaving 12 bases unmatched. CDR3 length equals 15 residues. The CDR3 here is CASSIDRGSSYEQFF. The DNA for the CDR3 is TGTGCCAGCAGCATCGACAGGGGTTCATCATATGAGCAGTTCTTC.

The chain couples TRBV19 to TRBJ1-1; no clear D. Trimming pared 2 bases from V and 5 bases from J, leaving 12 bases between. Per germline, CDR1 LNHDA and CDR2 SQIVND (reference sequence). This CDR3 region has 14 residues. CDR3 residues: CASSIRSGLTEAFF. CDR3 DNA: TGTGCCAGTAGTATAAGGTCCGGGTTAACTGAAGCTTTCTTT. Supplemented by reference TRBV19 and TRBJ1-1, the full variable domain reads DGGITQSPKYLFRKEGQNVTLSCEQNLNHDAMYWYRQDPGQGLRLIYYSQIVNDFQKGDIAEGYSVSREKKESFPLTVTSAQKNPTAFYLCASSIRSGLTEAFFGQGTRLTVV.

There are a few counts of this clone. The chain couples TRBV5-1 to TRBJ1-3; possible D gene TRBD1, 6 bases. Trimming took 4 bases from V and 2 from J, leaving 13 bases between them. CDR1 is SGHRS and CDR2 is YFSETQ in the germline V gene. This CDR3 region has 15 residues. This CDR3 reads CASSAQGSAGNTIYF. The CDR3 DNA reads as TGCGCCAGCAGCGCACAGGGATCGGCTGGAAACACCATATATTTT. Complete variable domain (other parts from reference TRBV5-1 and TRBJ1-3): KAGVTQTPRYLIKTRGQQVTLSCSPISGHRSVSWYQQTPGQGLQFLFEYFSETQRNKGNFPGRFSGRQFSNSRSEMNVSTLELGDSALYLCASSAQGSAGNTIYFGEGSWLTVV.

This clone was seen only once. The V gene is TRBV5-1, the J gene TRBJ2-5; D unclear. In germline, CDR1 is SGHRS, CDR2 YFSETQ. The CDR3 spans 14 residues. Trimming left V 3 bases short and J 3 bases short, with 12 bases between. CDR3 nucleotides: TGCGCCAGCAGCTCGATGCCAGGAAAAGAGACCCAGTACTTC. Translation gives CASSSMPGKETQYF.